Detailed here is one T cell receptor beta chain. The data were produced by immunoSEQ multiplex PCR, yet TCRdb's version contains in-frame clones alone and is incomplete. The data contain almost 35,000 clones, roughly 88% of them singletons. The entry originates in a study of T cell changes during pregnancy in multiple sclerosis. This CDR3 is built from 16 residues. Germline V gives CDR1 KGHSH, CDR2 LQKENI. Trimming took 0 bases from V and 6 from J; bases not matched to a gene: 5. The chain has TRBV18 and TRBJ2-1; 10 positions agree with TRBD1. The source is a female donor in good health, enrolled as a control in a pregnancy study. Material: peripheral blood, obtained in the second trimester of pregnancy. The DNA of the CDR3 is TGTGCCAGCTCACCACCGGGACAGGGGAGGTTCAATGAGCAGTTCTTC. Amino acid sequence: CASSPPGQGRFNEQFF.